A selection of T cell receptor beta chains follows, all from one sample in a study of blood T cell repertoires in COVID-19. Profiling relied on immunoSEQ multiplex PCR, and the TCRdb table lists in-frame clones only, not all of them. The data show roughly 130,000 clones, with 79% seen just once and 3% to 4.5% held by the top ten. Sequencing used peripheral blood. Receptors originate from a man in his 60s with acute or convalescent COVID-19. Both conserved end residues are trimmed from each CDR3. Clone size, where shown, is once, few, many, or a class for clones that have expanded.

>TRBV5-4|TRBJ2-1|once
ANQPEAGAGHEQF
>TRBV18|TRBJ1-1|once
ASSPGWNTEAF
>TRBV11-2|TRBJ2-7|NA
ASSSAGTGREQY
>TRBV10-3|TRBJ1-5|once
AISSGTDSNQPQH
>TRBV5-4|TRBJ2-1|NA
ASSLVTYNEQF
>TRBV2|TRBJ2-3|few
ASTPGFADTQY
>TRBV7-8|TRBJ2-1|NA
ASQRGGSYNEQF
>TRBV19|TRBJ2-1|NA
ASNSGRAFEQF
>TRBV7-9|TRBJ2-7|NA
ASSSGLAAPYEQY
>TRBV6-4|TRBJ1-1|NA
ASSRTGSLMNTEAF
>TRBV27|TRBJ1-3|NA
ASSLNRYSGNTIY
>TRBV5-1|TRBJ2-2|few
ASSLLSVAGTSTGELF
>TRBV5-6|TRBJ1-2|NA
ASSAAGQADYGYT
>TRBV5-5|TRBJ1-1|NA
ASSRRDRDFTEAF
>TRBV24-1|TRBJ2-7|once
ATRRACYEQY
>TRBV5-1|TRBJ2-3|NA
ASSLQGADTQY
>TRBV25-1|TRBJ2-7|NA
ASSDQGYEQY
>TRBV9|TRBJ2-1|NA
ASTSGGGEQF
>TRBV18|TRBJ2-2|NA
ASSPDRQTNTGELF
>TRBV7-3|TRBJ2-2|NA
ASSSTRTGELF
>TRBV5-1|TRBJ2-7|NA
ASRSGTGSYEQY
>TRBV29-1|TRBJ2-1|NA
SVEDRSRTGQF
>TRBV11-3|TRBJ2-7|few
ASSLGQGAEQY
>TRBV19|TRBJ2-2|NA
ASSHLGTGELF
>TRBV5-5|TRBJ1-6|few
ASSLYSGGSYNSPLH
>TRBV3-1/TRBV3-2|TRBJ2-7|NA
ASSQVGGKNEQY
>TRBV4-2|TRBJ1-1|NA
ASSQDSWNTEAF
>TRBV5-1|TRBJ2-3|NA
ASRTGTGEVTQY
>TRBV11-2|TRBJ1-4|NA
ASSLRGSATNEKLF
>TRBV14|TRBJ1-4|NA
ASSRSGGSTNEKLF
>TRBV3-1/TRBV3-2|TRBJ1-2|many
ASSHGNYGYT
>TRBV28|TRBJ1-6|NA
ASSLKLSPLH
>TRBV4-3|TRBJ2-6|NA
ASSQDLRSGANVLT
>TRBV3-1/TRBV3-2|TRBJ1-2|NA
ASSHLNPRENGYT
>TRBV6-2/TRBV6-3|TRBJ2-5|NA
ASSYPDRAGDQETQY
>TRBV6-2/TRBV6-3|TRBJ1-2|NA
ASSGQMANYGYT
>TRBV5-4|TRBJ2-3|NA
ASSYPMVSEEDTQY
>TRBV11-2|TRBJ1-1|few
ASSWRNEAF
>TRBV6-1|TRBJ1-1|NA
ASSEDGGQGWSEAF
>TRBV27|TRBJ2-5|NA
ASAARLETQY
>TRBV28|TRBJ1-5|once
ASSSPTGMGNQPQH
>TRBV6-1|TRBJ1-2|NA
ASSEIGETGGYT
>TRBV6-5|TRBJ1-1|NA
ASAVNTEAF
>TRBV9|TRBJ2-2|NA
ASSVAGTGELF
>TRBV30|TRBJ1-1|NA
AQGQNTEAF
>TRBV2|TRBJ2-1|NA
ASGADSIPYNEQF
>TRBV11-1|TRBJ2-7|few
ASSFEGSSYEQY
>TRBV6-5|TRBJ1-4|NA
ASSLSFATNEKLF
>TRBV3-1/TRBV3-2|TRBJ1-5|NA
ASSQGGGNQPQH
>TRBV27|TRBJ2-7|few
ASSLVWGGKTSYEQY
>TRBV7-2|TRBJ2-5|NA
ASSLARTAQETQY